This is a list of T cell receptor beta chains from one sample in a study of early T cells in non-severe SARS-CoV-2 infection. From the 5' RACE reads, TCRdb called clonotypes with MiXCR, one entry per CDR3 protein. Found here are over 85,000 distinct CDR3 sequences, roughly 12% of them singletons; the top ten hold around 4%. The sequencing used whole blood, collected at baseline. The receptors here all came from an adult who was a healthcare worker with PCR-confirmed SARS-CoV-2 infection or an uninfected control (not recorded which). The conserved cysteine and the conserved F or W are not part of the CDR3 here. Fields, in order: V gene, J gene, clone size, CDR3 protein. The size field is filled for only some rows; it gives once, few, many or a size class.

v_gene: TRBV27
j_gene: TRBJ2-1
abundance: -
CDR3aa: ASSLLRNNEQF

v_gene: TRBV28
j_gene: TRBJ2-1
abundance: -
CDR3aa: ASSLWALGGGSVNEQF

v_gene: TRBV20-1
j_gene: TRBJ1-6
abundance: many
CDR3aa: SATQGIYNSPLH

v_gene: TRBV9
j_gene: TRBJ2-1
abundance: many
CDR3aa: ASSVGQPANEQF

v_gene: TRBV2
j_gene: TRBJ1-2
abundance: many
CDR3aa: ASRGKIYGYT

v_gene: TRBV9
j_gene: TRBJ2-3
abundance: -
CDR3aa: ASSGEGTDTQY

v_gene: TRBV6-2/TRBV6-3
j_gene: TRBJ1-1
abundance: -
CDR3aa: ASSYSGDQNTEAS

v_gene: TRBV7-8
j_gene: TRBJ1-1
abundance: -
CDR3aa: ASSGQGTGTEAF

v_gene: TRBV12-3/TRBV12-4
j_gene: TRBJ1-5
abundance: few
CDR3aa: ASSPPGPNQPQH

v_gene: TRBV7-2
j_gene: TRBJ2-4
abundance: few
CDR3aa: ASSLALEDIQY

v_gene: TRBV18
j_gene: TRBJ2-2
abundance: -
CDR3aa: ASSPPSTGELF

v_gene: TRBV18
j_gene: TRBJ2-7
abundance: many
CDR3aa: ASSPRYEQY

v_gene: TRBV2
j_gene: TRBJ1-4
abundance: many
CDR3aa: ASSDRRGDEKLF

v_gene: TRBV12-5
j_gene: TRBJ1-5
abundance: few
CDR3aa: ASGLPGDGNQPQH

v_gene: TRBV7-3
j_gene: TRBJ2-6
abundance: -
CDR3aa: ASSALSRSGANVLT

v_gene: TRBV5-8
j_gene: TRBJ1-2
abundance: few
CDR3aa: ASSETEDYGYT

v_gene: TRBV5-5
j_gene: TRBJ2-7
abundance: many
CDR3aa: ASSLEGTASYEQY

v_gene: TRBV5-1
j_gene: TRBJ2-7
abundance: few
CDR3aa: ASSLGSLGEQY

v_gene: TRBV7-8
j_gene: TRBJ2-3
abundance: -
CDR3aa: ASSLVNGPTDTQY

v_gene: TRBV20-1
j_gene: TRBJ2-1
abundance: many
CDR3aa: SASRTSGTYNEQF

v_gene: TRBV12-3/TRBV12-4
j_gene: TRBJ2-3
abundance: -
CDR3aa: ASSFRRGVDTQY

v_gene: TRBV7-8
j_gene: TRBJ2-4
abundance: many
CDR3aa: ASSLIPGLNIQY

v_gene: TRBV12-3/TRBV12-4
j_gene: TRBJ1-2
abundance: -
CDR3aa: ASSIHYPGYT

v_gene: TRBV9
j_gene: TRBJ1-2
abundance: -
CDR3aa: ASSTQAGGYT

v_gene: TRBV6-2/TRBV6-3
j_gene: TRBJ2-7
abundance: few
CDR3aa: ASSYSGTAYYEQY

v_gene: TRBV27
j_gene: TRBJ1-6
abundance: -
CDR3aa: ASSLVGSPLH

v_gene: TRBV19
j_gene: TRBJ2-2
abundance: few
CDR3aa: ASSSTGTAANTGELF

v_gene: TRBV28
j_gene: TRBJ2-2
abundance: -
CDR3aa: ASSLGQGVTGELF

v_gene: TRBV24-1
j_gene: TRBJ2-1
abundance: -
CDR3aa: ATSITSNEQF

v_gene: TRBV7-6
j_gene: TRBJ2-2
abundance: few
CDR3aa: ASSYRGHTGSRQGRHTGELF

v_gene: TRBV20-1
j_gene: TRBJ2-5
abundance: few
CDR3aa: SARGFGETQY

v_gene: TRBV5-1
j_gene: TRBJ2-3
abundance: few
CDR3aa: ASSLKWESTDTQY

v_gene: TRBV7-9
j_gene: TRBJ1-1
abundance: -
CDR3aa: ASSLVTGGTEAF

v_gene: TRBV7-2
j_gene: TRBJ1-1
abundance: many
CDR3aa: ASSQGHSNTEAF

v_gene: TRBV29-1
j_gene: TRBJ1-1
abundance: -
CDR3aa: SVDWGEAF

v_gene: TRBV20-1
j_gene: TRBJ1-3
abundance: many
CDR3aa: SASYAGGFGNTIY

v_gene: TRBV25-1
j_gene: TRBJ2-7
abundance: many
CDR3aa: ASATRTYEQY

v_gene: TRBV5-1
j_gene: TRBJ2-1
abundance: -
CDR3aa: ASSLGTGVAEQF

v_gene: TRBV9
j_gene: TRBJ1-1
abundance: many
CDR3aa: ASSPDAGTEAF

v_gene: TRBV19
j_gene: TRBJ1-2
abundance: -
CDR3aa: ASSHRQGLDYGYT

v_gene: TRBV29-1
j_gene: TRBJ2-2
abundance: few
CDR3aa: SAKWTGSNTGELF

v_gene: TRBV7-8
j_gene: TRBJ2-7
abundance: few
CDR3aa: ASSLALAGVYEQY

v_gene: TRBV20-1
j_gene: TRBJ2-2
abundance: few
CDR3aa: SARKAGGLGTGELF

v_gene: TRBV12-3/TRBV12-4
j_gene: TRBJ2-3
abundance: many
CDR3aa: ASTGMGLAGETSTDTQY

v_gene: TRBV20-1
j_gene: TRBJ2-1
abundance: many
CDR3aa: SARDDGVDEQF

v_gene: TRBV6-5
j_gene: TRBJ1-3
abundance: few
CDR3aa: ASSPSGRSRNTIY

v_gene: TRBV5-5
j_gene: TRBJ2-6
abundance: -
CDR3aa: ASSYGVKSGANVLT

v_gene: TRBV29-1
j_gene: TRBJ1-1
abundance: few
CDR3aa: SVGRGTGDTEAF

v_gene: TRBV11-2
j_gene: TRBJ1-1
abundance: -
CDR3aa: ASSLTGSEMELSTEAF

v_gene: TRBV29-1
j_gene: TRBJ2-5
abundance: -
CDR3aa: SVKTSGGLQETQY

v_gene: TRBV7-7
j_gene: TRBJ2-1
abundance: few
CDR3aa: ASSQGTDRSYNEQF